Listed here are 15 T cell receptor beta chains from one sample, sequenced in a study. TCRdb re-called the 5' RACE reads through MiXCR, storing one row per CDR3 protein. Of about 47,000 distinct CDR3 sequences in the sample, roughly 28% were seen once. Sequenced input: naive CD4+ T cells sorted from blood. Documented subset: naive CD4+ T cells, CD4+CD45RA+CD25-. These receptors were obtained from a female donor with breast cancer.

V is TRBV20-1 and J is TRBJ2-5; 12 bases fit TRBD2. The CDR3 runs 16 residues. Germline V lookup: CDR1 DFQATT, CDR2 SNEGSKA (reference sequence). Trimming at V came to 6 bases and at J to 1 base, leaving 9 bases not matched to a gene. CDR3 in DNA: TGCAGTGCCACTAGCGGGGGGTCCCAGGGCCAAGAGACCCAGTACTTC. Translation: CSATSGGSQGQETQYF.

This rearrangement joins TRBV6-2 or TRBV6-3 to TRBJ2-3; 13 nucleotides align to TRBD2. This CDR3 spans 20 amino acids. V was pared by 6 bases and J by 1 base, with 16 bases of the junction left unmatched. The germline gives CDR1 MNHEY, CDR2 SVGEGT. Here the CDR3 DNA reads TGTGCCAGCAGCCCGAGGACTAGCGGGAGTCCAAAAAGGGGCACAGATACGCAGTATTTT. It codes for CASSPRTSGSPKRGTDTQYF.

The CDR3 coding sequence is TGCAGTGCCCGGGACCATGGAGAGACCCAGTACTTC. Encoded protein: CSARDHGETQYF. The V gene is TRBV20-1, the J gene TRBJ2-5; possibly TRBD1 or TRBD2 for D (5 bases each). CDR3 length equals 12 residues. Germline lookup yields CDR1 DFQATT and CDR2 SNEGSKA (reference sequence). Trimming removed 6 bases at V and 4 bases at J, with 12 bases between.

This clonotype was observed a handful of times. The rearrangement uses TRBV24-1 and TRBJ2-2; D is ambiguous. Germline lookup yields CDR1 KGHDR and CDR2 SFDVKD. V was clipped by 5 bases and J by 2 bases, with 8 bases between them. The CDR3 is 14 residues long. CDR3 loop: CATSGDFNTGELFF. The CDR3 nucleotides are TGTGCCACCAGTGGAGACTTTAACACCGGGGAGCTGTTTTTT.

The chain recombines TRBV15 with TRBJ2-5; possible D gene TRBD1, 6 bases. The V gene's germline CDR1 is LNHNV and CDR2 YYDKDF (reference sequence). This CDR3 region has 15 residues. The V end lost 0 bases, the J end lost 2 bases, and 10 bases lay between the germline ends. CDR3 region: CATSRDPGQQETQYF. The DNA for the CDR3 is TGTGCCACCAGCAGAGATCCAGGACAGCAAGAGACCCAGTACTTC.

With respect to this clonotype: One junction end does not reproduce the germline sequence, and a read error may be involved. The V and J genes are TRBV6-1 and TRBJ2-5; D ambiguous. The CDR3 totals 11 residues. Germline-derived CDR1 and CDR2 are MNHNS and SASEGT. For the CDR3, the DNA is TGTGCTAGCAGTGATATTGAGACCCAGTACTTC. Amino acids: CASSDIETQYF.

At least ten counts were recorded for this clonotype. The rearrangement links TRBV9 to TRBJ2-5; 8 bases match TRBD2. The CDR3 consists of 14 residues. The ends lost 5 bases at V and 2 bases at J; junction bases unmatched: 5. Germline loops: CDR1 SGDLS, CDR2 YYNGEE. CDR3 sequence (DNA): TGTGCCAGCAGTCCGACTAGCGCACAAGAGACCCAGTACTTC. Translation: CASSPTSAQETQYF.

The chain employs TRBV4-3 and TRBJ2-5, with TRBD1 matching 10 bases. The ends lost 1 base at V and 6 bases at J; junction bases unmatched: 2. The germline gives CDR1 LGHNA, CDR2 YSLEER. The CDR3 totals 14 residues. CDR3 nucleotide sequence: TGCGCCAGCAGCCAAGCGACAGGGGGCAAGACCCAGTACTTC. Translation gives CASSQATGGKTQYF.

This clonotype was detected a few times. CDR3 amino acids: CSARGQGLGYTF. CDR3 sequence (DNA): TGCAGTGCTAGAGGCCAGGGTCTTGGCTACACCTTC. The chain is built from TRBV20-1 and TRBJ1-2; TRBD1 might be the D (5 bases). The CDR3 extends over 12 amino acids. The V gene lost 1 base and the J gene lost 7 bases, with 10 bases spanning the gap. Germline CDR1 reads DFQATT; CDR2 reads SNEGSKA (reference sequence).

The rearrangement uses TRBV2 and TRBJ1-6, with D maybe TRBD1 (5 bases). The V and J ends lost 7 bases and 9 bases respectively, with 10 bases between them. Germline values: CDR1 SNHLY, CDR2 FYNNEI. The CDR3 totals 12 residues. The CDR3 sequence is CASTSGGSPLHF. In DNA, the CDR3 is TGTGCCAGCACCTCCGGGGGTTCACCCCTCCACTTT.

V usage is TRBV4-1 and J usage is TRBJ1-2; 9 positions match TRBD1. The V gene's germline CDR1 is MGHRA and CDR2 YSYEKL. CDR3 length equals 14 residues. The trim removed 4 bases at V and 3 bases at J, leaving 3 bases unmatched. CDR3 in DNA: TGCGCCAGCAGCCGCCGGGACAGGGACTATGGCTACACCTTC. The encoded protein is CASSRRDRDYGYTF.

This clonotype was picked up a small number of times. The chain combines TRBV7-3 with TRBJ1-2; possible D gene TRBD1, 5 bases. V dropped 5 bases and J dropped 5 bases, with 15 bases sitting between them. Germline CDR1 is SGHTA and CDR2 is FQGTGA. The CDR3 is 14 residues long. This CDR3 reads CASSPGGTGYGYTF. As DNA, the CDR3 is TGTGCCAGCAGCCCCGGGGGTACGGGTTATGGCTACACCTTC.

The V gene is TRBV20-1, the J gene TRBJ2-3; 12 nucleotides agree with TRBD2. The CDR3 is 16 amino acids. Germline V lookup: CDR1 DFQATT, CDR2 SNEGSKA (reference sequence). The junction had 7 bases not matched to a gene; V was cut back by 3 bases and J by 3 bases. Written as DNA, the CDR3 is TGCAGTGCTAGGCGTCTAGCGGGAGGGGATACAGATACGCAGTATTTT. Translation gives CSARRLAGGDTDTQYF.

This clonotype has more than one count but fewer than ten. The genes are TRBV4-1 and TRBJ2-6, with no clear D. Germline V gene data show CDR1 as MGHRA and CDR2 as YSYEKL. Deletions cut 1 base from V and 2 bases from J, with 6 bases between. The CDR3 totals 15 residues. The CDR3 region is CASSQGRAGANVLTF. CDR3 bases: TGCGCCAGCAGCCAAGGTAGGGCTGGGGCCAACGTCCTGACTTTC.

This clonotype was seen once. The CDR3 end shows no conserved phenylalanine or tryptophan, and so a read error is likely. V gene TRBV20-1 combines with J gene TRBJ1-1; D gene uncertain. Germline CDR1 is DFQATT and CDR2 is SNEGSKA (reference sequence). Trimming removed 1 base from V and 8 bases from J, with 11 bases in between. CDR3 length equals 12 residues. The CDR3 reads CSARGGPVEAFV. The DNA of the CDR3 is TGCAGTGCTAGAGGAGGGCCAGTAGAAGCTTTCGTT.